This TCR beta chain stems from a study of blood T cell repertoires in COVID-19. Germline CDR1 and CDR2: SGHRS and YFSETQ. The length of the CDR3 is 12 residues. Germline trimming cut 4 bases from V and 6 bases from J; bases unmatched to any gene: 4. Assay: immunoSEQ multiplex PCR; the TCRdb copy retains only in-frame clones and omits some. The sample lists 100,000 to 120,000 clones, 82% occurring once. The material sequenced was peripheral blood. The genes are TRBV5-1 and TRBJ2-7; 7 bases are shared with TRBD2. This clonotype was obtained from a woman aged 55-70 years with acute or convalescent COVID-19. The CDR3 DNA is TGCGCCAGCAGCCGCGGGGGAGGCGAGCAGTACTTC. It is translated as CASSRGGGEQYF.